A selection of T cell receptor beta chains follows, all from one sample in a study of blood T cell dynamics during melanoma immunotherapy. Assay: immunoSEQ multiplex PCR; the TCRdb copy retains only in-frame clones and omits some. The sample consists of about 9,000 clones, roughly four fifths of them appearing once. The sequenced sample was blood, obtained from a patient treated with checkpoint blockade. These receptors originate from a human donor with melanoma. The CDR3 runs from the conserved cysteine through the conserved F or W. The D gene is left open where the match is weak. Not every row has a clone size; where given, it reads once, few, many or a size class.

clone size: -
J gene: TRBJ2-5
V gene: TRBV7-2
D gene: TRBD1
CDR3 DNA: TGTGCCAGCAGCTTAGGGGGGACAGCAGAGACCCAGTACTTC
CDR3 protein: CASSLGGTAETQYF

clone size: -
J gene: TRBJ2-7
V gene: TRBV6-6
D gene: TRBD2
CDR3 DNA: TGTGCCACCAGGGGCGGGGGGCCACACTACGAGCAGTACTTC
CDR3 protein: CATRGGGPHYEQYF

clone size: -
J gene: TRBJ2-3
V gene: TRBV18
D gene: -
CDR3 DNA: TGTGCCAGCTCACCGGAGCAGGTCGCAGATACGCAGTATTTT
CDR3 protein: CASSPEQVADTQYF

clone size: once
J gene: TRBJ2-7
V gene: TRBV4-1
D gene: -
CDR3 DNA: TGCGCCAGCAGCCCTTGGGGGAGCTCCTACGAGCAGTACTTC
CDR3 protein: CASSPWGSSYEQYF

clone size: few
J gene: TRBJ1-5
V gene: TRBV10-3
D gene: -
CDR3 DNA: TGTGCCATCAGTGAGGCCAACGGTCAGCCCCAGCATTTT
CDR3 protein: CAISEANGQPQHF

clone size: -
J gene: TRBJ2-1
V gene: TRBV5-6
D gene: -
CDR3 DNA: TGTGCCAGCAGCAGCGCGGGGGCATACAATGAGCAGTTCTTC
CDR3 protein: CASSSAGAYNEQFF

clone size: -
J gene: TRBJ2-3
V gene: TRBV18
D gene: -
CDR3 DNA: TGTGCCAGCTCACCATATGACGGGTCCACAGATACGCAGTATTTT
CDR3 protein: CASSPYDGSTDTQYF

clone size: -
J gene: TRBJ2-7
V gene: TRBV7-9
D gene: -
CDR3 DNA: TGTGCCAGCAGCGTCCCCACAGCAAAACTCTACGAGCAGTACTTC
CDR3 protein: CASSVPTAKLYEQYF

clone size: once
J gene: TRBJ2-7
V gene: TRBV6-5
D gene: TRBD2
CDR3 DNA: TGTGCCAGCAGTTACGGTCTAGCGGGAGGGGGGGAGCAGTACTTC
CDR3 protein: CASSYGLAGGGEQYF

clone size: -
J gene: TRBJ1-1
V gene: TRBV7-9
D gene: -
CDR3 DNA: TGTGCCAGCAGTCATGAAGGCGGCACTGAAGCTTTCTTT
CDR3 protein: CASSHEGGTEAFF